These 13 T cell receptor beta chains share one sample of origin, sequenced in a study of cytomegalovirus exposure and HLA in healthy donors. 13 Jbeta primers and 60 Vbeta primers were used for the PCR. Repertoires were generated with immunoSEQ multiplex PCR, while TCRdb's copy carries only in-frame clones and drops some. The sample consists of tens of thousands of clones, roughly 80% of them appearing once. The sample taken for sequencing was PBMCs. The source of these receptors is a woman aged 25 to 45 in good health and CMV-seronegative.

This rearrangement joins TRBV28 to TRBJ2-5; weak D call: TRBD1 (5 bases). The DNA end is a closer match to TRBJ2-7, so the J assignment may be wrong. Per germline, CDR1 MDHEN and CDR2 SYDVKM. The CDR3 is made up of 12 amino acids. The CDR3 DNA is TGTGCCAGCAGTTTTGTTAGGGGCGAGCAGTACTTC. Translation gives CASSFVRGEQYF.

Only a few counts were recorded for this clone. The chain couples TRBV6-5 to TRBJ2-1, with D perhaps matching TRBD1 (5 bases). Germline V gene data show CDR1 as MNHEY and CDR2 as SVGAGI. This CDR3 has 15 residues. Trimming shortened V by 10 bases and J by 3 bases, and 19 bases separated the two germline ends. CDR3 bases: TGTGCCACCCAAAGGGGCCTCGATTTCTACAATGAGCAGTTCTTC. Its protein is CATQRGLDFYNEQFF.

The chain uses TRBV5-4 and TRBJ1-2, with 7 bases matching TRBD1. V gave up 4 bases and J gave up 3 bases; unmatched junction bases: 6. This CDR3 contains 14 residues. Germline-derived CDR1 and CDR2 are SGHNT and YYREEE (reference sequence). CDR3 DNA: TGTGCCAGCAGCCTAGACAGGGCTGACTATGGCTACACCTTC. It encodes CASSLDRADYGYTF.

The chain employs TRBV30 and TRBJ2-5; 14 positions match TRBD2. Germline-derived CDR1 and CDR2 are GTSNPN and SVGIG (reference sequence). Trimming cost V 2 bases and J 1 base; bases outside gene matches: 3. CDR3 size: 16 residues. The CDR3 DNA reads as TGTGCCTGGAGTAGGGGACTAGCGGGGGTCCAAGAGACCCAGTACTTC. The encoded protein is CAWSRGLAGVQETQYF.

The gene calls are TRBV7-2 and TRBJ1-1, with unresolved D. CDR1 and CDR2 from the germline V gene are SGHTA and FQGNSA. This CDR3 has 15 residues. V was shortened by 1 base and J by 8 bases, with 17 bases between the two germline ends. CDR3 sequence reads: CASSLVFLAGAEAFF. CDR3 DNA: TGTGCCAGCAGCTTAGTGTTTTTAGCGGGTGCAGAAGCTTTCTTT.

The chain links TRBV27 to TRBJ1-2; D is undetermined. Germline CDR1 and CDR2: MNHEY and SMNVEV (reference sequence). The CDR3 contains 16 residues. V was clipped by 2 bases and J by 0 bases, with 13 bases between them. The CDR3 nucleotides are TGTGCCAGCAGTTTAAGGCAGGCAGCTGCTAACTATGGCTACACCTTC. Encoded protein: CASSLRQAAANYGYTF.

The rearrangement links TRBV27 to TRBJ2-3; weak D call: TRBD1 (6 bases). V dropped 1 base and J dropped 4 bases, with 15 bases sitting between them. This CDR3 has 16 amino acids. Germline values: CDR1 MNHEY, CDR2 SMNVEV (reference sequence). The CDR3, as DNA: TGTGCCAGCAGTTTATTGCTCCGAGGGACACCAGATACGCAGTATTTT. Translation: CASSLLLRGTPDTQYF.

The V and J genes are TRBV19 and TRBJ1-5; 9 bases fit TRBD1. The V gene end was trimmed by 5 bases and the J gene end by 2 bases; junction bases not matched to a gene: 7. Germline V CDR1 and CDR2: LNHDA, SQIVND (reference sequence). The CDR3 has 16 residues. The CDR3 is CASSPWTGEGNQPQHF. The CDR3 DNA follows: TGTGCCAGTAGTCCGTGGACAGGGGAGGGCAATCAGCCCCAGCATTTT.

This chain connects TRBV5-1 to TRBJ2-5; D is possibly TRBD1 (8 bases). The J call may be mistaken, given a closer DNA end match to TRBJ2-7. CDR3 size: 18 residues. CDR1 is SGHRS and CDR2 is YFSETQ in the germline V gene. The CDR3 sequence: CASSSLGGRDRRGYEQYF. The CDR3 coding sequence is TGCGCCAGCAGCTCCTTGGGGGGGAGGGACAGGAGGGGCTACGAGCAGTACTTC.

V and J are TRBV6-1 and TRBJ1-4; D is undetermined. Per germline, CDR1 MNHNS and CDR2 SASEGT. This CDR3 is built from 18 residues. Trimming shortened V by 0 bases and J by 3 bases, and 17 bases separated the two germline ends. Written as DNA, the CDR3 is TGTGCCAGCAGTGAAGCGAGTCCGGGGAGTGCAGCTAATGAAAAACTGTTTTTT. Amino acids: CASSEASPGSAANEKLFF.

This clone was seen just once. The chain uses TRBV30 and TRBJ1-1; D possibly corresponds to TRBD1 (5 bases). The CDR3 contains 11 residues. Germline V gene lookup returns CDR1 GTSNPN and CDR2 SVGIG (reference sequence). V lost 3 bases to trimming and J lost 9 bases, with 11 bases between them. The CDR3 reads CAWRGGSQAFF. DNA for the CDR3: TGTGCCTGGAGGGGGGGTTCTCAAGCTTTCTTT.

The V call is TRBV6-5, the J call TRBJ1-1; D not resolved. The CDR3 runs 16 residues. Trimming stripped 0 bases from V and 4 bases from J, with 15 bases between. Germline V gene data show CDR1 as MNHEY and CDR2 as SVGAGI. CDR3 protein: CASSYSSGRVSTEAFF. The DNA of the CDR3 is TGTGCCAGCAGTTACTCTTCTGGGAGGGTGTCCACTGAAGCTTTCTTT.

The V and J genes are TRBV9 and TRBJ1-6; D is unclear. The length of the CDR3 is 15 residues. Germline loops: CDR1 SGDLS, CDR2 YYNGEE. V lost 0 bases, J lost 10 bases, and 14 bases lay in between. CDR3 DNA sequence: TGTGCCAGCAGCGTAGACGGAGTGATAGCATCACCCCTCCACTTT. It codes for CASSVDGVIASPLHF.